The source of this T cell receptor beta chain is a study of CD8 T cells in ankylosing spondylitis. Notes on the study in general: Clones linked to disease, bearing a CD8+ phenotype, were relatively rare in peripheral blood. What appeared characteristic of ankylosing spondylitis blood was a TCR beta motif of seven to nine highly homologous variants. Disease-linked clones were reportedly significantly enriched in matched ankylosing spondylitis synovial fluid.

Comment on this clonotype: Its cognate antigen is unknown.

J gave up 3 bases and V 6 bases, and 12 bases lay outside the gene matches. Germline assignment: CDR1 DFQATT and CDR2 SNEGSKA (reference sequence). This CDR3 is built from 17 residues. Construction of TCR beta libraries was performed using quantitative 5'-RACE with molecular barcodes. TCRdb recomputed calls from the 5' RACE reads with MiXCR, one row per CDR3 protein. The table records hundreds of thousands of distinct CDR3 sequences, 10% to 15% of them present only once. The sample comprised blood, either unsorted or a sorted T cell fraction (not recorded which). The J gene is TRBJ2-1, the V gene TRBV20-1; 12 nucleotides agree with TRBD2. The origin of this receptor is a male donor with ankylosing spondylitis. CDR3 amino acids: CSAPTSGRPYYYNEQFF. For the CDR3, the DNA is TGCAGTGCCCCCACTAGCGGGAGGCCCTATTACTACAATGAGCAGTTCTTC.